The next 13 T cell receptor beta chains were all read from a single sample in a study of neoadjuvant anti-PD-1 for oral cavity cancer. TCRdb's table, derived via immunoSEQ multiplex PCR, lists solely in-frame clones and lacks some. This table holds approximately 83,000 clones, less than 85% found once. Sequenced material: PBMCs, taken before nivolumab (anti-PD-1) treatment. All receptors derive from a person aged 35-79 years with oral cavity squamous cell carcinoma.

The count of this clone is one. This rearrangement joins TRBV5-1 to TRBJ2-1, with 12 bases that match TRBD2. CDR3 length: 15 residues. From germline, CDR1 is SGHRS and CDR2 YFSETQ. V was pared by 4 bases and J by 2 bases, with 1 base of the junction left unmatched. CDR3: CASSRTSGTYNEQFF. As DNA, the CDR3 is TGCGCCAGCAGCCGGACTAGCGGGACCTACAATGAGCAGTTCTTC.

The chain recombines TRBV2 with TRBJ2-7; D gene uncertain. V was shortened by 5 bases and J by 6 bases, with 11 bases between the two germline ends. CDR3 length equals 12 residues. CDR1 is SNHLY, CDR2 FYNNEI, per germline. The CDR3 DNA reads as TGTGCCAGCAGTCAGGTATCGGGCGAGCAGTACTTC. It translates to CASSQVSGEQYF.

Regarding this clone: One end of the junction does not line up with germline, which may come from a read error. The V gene is TRBV7-7, the J gene TRBJ2-5; a weak D match, TRBD2 (5 bases). The CDR3 totals 14 residues. CDR1 and CDR2 (germline): SSHAT, FNYEAQ (reference sequence). The DNA of the CDR3 is TGTGCTAGCAGCTTAGGGCTAGCCCAAGAGACCCAGTACTTC. It is translated as CASSLGLAQETQYF.

The rearrangement joins TRBV30 to TRBJ2-1; TRBD2 matches 7 bases. The CDR3 contains 15 residues. Germline lookup yields CDR1 GTSNPN and CDR2 SVGIG (reference sequence). The V and J ends lost 4 bases and 4 bases, in that order; junction bases with no gene match: 10. The CDR3 DNA follows: TGTGCCTGGACTGTGGGGCGGGAGTGGTACAATGAGCAGTTCTTC. Protein product: CAWTVGREWYNEQFF.

This sequence joins TRBV4-2 and TRBJ1-5; D uncertain. From germline, CDR1 is LGHNA and CDR2 YNFKEQ. Trimming took off 0 bases at V and 1 base at J, with 10 bases between the two ends. The CDR3 runs to 16 residues. The CDR3 region has the DNA TGTGCCAGCAGCCAAGATACAGATAAAAGCAATCAGCCCCAGCATTTT. Its protein product is CASSQDTDKSNQPQHF.

This clone is labeled medium-sized (0.01 to 0.1%). This chain joins TRBV7-2 and TRBJ1-1; D is ambiguous. Trimming pared 1 base from V and 3 bases from J, leaving 6 bases between. The CDR3 has 13 amino acids. Germline lookup yields CDR1 SGHTA and CDR2 FQGNSA. CDR3: CASSLEDYTEAFF. As DNA, the CDR3 is TGTGCCAGCAGCTTAGAGGATTACACTGAAGCTTTCTTT. The whole variable domain, filled in from reference TRBV7-2 and TRBJ1-1, reads GAGVSQSPSNKVTEKGKDVELRCDPISGHTALYWYRQSLGQGLEFLIYFQGNSAPDKSGLPSDRFSAERTGGSVSTLTIQRTQQEDSAVYLCASSLEDYTEAFFGQGTRLTVV.

The V call is TRBV9, the J call TRBJ1-1; 7 positions match TRBD1. Losses at the gene ends were 0 bases for V and 1 base for J; bases not matched to a gene: 9. Germline assignment: CDR1 SGDLS and CDR2 YYNGEE. The CDR3 length is 17 residues. CDR3 coding DNA: TGTGCCAGCAGCGTAGGAAAGGGGGCGCGGAAGAACACTGAAGCTTTCTTT. Protein: CASSVGKGARKNTEAFF.

The chain employs TRBV19 and TRBJ1-1; weak D call: TRBD1 (5 bases). CDR1 LNHDA and CDR2 SQIVND come from the germline V gene (reference sequence). The CDR3 length is 12 residues. V lost 3 bases, J lost 10 bases, and 12 bases lay in between. CDR3 residues: CASSMGQLGAFF. CDR3 in DNA: TGTGCCAGTAGTATGGGGCAGCTAGGAGCTTTCTTT.

J is TRBJ2-3 and V is TRBV2; 8 bases agree with TRBD2. With 6 bases clipped from V and 4 bases from J, the junction kept 3 bases outside the gene matches. The CDR3 length is 13 residues. Germline CDR1 is SNHLY and CDR2 is FYNNEI. CDR3 residues: CASRREGSDTQYF. The CDR3 nucleotides are TGTGCCAGCAGACGGGAGGGCTCAGATACGCAGTATTTT.

J is TRBJ2-1 and V is TRBV6-5; 7 nucleotides line up with TRBD1. This CDR3 region has 14 residues. Germline V CDR1 and CDR2: MNHEY, SVGAGI. Trimming removed 2 bases from V and 5 bases from J; junction bases left unmatched: 3. This CDR3 reads CASSYGDSHNEQFF. In DNA, the CDR3 is TGTGCCAGCAGTTACGGGGACAGTCACAATGAGCAGTTCTTC.

The chain joins TRBV11-3 to TRBJ2-1; D unresolved. CDR3 length: 12 amino acids. Germline CDR1 is SGHNT and CDR2 is YENEEA. With 2 bases removed from V and 6 bases from J, the gap between germline ends came to 5 bases. CDR3 bases: TGTGCCAGCAGCTTAAACGCCAATGAGCAGTTCTTC. Translating gives CASSLNANEQFF.

Comments on this clone: The sample contains more than one DNA sequence encoding this CDR3. V gene TRBV13 combines with J gene TRBJ1-1; unclear D gene. The V gene's germline CDR1 is PRHDT and CDR2 FYEKMQ (reference sequence). Between the trimmed V and J ends, which lost 0 bases and 1 base, there was a span of 6 bases. The CDR3 runs to 14 residues. The CDR3 DNA reads as TGTGCCAGCAGCTTAGGGGGAGGGAACACTGAAGCTTTCTTT. This gives the protein CASSLGGGNTEAFF.

The chain couples TRBV5-6 to TRBJ2-7, with TRBD2 matching 9 bases. Germline V gene data show CDR1 as SGHDT and CDR2 as YYEEEE. The CDR3 consists of 14 residues. J was trimmed by 3 bases and V by 0 bases; bases with no gene match: 1. Written as DNA, the CDR3 is TGTGCCAGCAGCTTGGGACTAGCGGTCTACGAGCAGTACTTC. It specifies CASSLGLAVYEQYF.